Listed below are T cell receptor beta chains from one sample, sequenced in a study of blood T cells in healthy people across ages. TCRdb called the 5' RACE reads again in MiXCR, with one record for every CDR3 protein. The top ten clones hold around 11% of a sample with roughly 1.7 million distinct CDR3 sequences, about 31% of them seen once. Input material: blood. These receptors all come from a woman in her 30s in good health. The conserved cysteine and the conserved F or W are not part of the CDR3 here.

ASSTGTTGSYGYI	TRBV28	TRBJ1-2
ACEDSSNQPQH	TRBV30	TRBJ1-5
ASSDVGGFNQPQH	TRBV2	TRBJ1-5
ASSLVVGTGTRGEQY	TRBV7-9	TRBJ2-7
ASSFFGSGGKNIQY	TRBV12-3/TRBV12-4	TRBJ2-4
SARASGGQGTQY	TRBV20-1	TRBJ2-5
ASLRGPSTDTQY	TRBV6-1	TRBJ2-3
ASRQTGTGRNEQF	TRBV6-5	TRBJ2-1
ASSLGLADETQY	TRBV11-2	TRBJ2-5
ASSVGPAGSYNEQF	TRBV9	TRBJ2-1
ASSPVQGDEKLF	TRBV3-1	TRBJ1-4
ASSPEGANGYT	TRBV18	TRBJ1-2
TSSLTSGVYNEQF	TRBV12-3/TRBV12-4	TRBJ2-1
ASSYSMGGLGGGQY	TRBV6-2/TRBV6-3	TRBJ2-4
AGSYRGGTDTQY	TRBV27	TRBJ2-3
SAGNSPLGTDTQY	TRBV20-1	TRBJ2-3
ASSEARTGGGEQY	TRBV2	TRBJ2-7
SARALQGTYEQY	TRBV20-1	TRBJ2-7
SVGSTDQETQY	TRBV29-1	TRBJ2-5
ASIHDRGRGETQY	TRBV12-3/TRBV12-4	TRBJ2-5
ASSSSGAFFNAF	TRBV5-1	TRBJ1-1
ARRGSNTEAF	TRBV12-3/TRBV12-4	TRBJ1-1
ASSLRQRGETQY	TRBV5-1	TRBJ2-5
ASSPPVVNTEAF	TRBV7-9	TRBJ1-1
ASSEYCGTRPYEQY	TRBV25-1	TRBJ2-7
AGTLDVGGRETQY	TRBV28	-
ASSPTNEKLF	TRBV7-9	TRBJ1-4
ASSYTGQGGNTEAF	TRBV6-6	TRBJ1-1
ASSLTGTGYT	TRBV7-3	TRBJ1-2
ASSPQGSEQF	TRBV18	TRBJ2-1
ASSFHRDRDDNEKLF	TRBV9	TRBJ1-4
ASSLLETYNEQF	TRBV7-9	TRBJ2-1
ASSLDRGQSSYNEQF	TRBV6-2/TRBV6-3	TRBJ2-1
ASSLAGTSGSDGAKSIRY	TRBV4-1	TRBJ2-4
ASARTAGILNEQF	TRBV12-5	TRBJ2-1
ASSTPGRAPPDTQY	TRBV28	TRBJ2-3
ASSESPNYEQY	TRBV6-1	TRBJ2-7
AWNRFRAKNIQY	TRBV30	TRBJ2-4
ASSRNRAYRTDTQY	TRBV11-1	TRBJ2-3
AWTPDSYSYGYT	TRBV30	TRBJ1-2
AGSRGDTQY	TRBV3-1	TRBJ2-3
SARVGLATSYNEQF	TRBV20-1	TRBJ2-1